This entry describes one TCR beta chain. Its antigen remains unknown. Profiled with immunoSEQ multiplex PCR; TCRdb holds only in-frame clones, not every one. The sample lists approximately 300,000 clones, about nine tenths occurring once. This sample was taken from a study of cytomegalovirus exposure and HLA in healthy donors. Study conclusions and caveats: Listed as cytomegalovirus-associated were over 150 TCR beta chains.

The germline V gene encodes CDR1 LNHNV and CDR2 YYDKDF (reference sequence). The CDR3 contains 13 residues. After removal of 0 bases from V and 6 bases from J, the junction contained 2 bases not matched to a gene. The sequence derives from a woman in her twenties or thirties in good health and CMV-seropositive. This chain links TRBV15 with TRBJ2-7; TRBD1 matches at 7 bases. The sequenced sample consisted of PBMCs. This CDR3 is CATSREGGGEQYF. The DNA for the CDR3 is TGTGCCACCAGCAGAGAAGGGGGCGGCGAGCAGTACTTC. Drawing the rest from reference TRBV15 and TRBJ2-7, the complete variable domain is DAMVIQNPRYQVTQFGKPVTLSCSQTLNHNVMYWYQQKSSQAPKLLFHYYDKDFNNEADTPDNFQSRRPNTSFCFLDIRSPGLGDTAMYLCATSREGGGEQYFGPGTRLTVT.